This TCR beta chain was found in a study of T-cell memory formation after mild COVID-19. Study-wide background: TCR clusters mostly belonged to single donors.

Researchers used 5'RACE with constant-segment primers to make TCR alpha and TCR beta cDNA libraries that carry sample barcodes and UMIs. In TCRdb, the 5' RACE reads were re-called with MiXCR into one record per CDR3 protein. The sample lists under 150,000 distinct CDR3 sequences; 15% to 20% were seen once. Germline V gene sequence: CDR1 SGHRS, CDR2 YFSETQ. V was shortened by 2 bases and J by 5 bases, with 13 bases between the two germline ends. The CDR3 spans 14 residues. The chain joins TRBV5-1 to TRBJ2-5; a weak D match, TRBD1 (6 bases). Sequencing was carried out using PBMCs or a T cell subset sorted from them (not recorded which). This sequence originates from an adult woman who had mild COVID-19 (a few samples of this study predate the infection). Cell type and time point are not known. As DNA, the CDR3 is TGCGCCAGCAGCTTAAACACAGGGACGGAGACCCAGTACTTC. Translated, it gives CASSLNTGTETQYF.